This T cell receptor (beta chain) originates from a study of T cell clusters in autoimmune cytopenias. Broader study findings: No experiment has yet validated the function of the T cell clusters defined in silico.

One tube held mixed TRB-A and TRB-B primer pools for touch-down PCR. Reprocessing the multiplex PCR reads, TCRdb reports a single entry for every CDR3 protein and omits DNA. The sample's table shows 6,000 or so distinct CDR3 sequences. Judged by frequency, this clonotype is medium-sized. Its matching antigen is unknown. Roughly 38,000 genome equivalents of blood DNA were amplified for TRB. The sequencing input was peripheral blood. The origin of this receptor is a human donor with an autoimmune cytopenia or autoimmune hepatitis (not recorded which).

The CDR3 region is CSVVLTLNTEAFF. This rearrangement joins TRBV29-1 to TRBJ1-1. The CDR3 loop spans 13 amino acids. Germline CDR1 and CDR2: SQVTM and ANQGSEA.